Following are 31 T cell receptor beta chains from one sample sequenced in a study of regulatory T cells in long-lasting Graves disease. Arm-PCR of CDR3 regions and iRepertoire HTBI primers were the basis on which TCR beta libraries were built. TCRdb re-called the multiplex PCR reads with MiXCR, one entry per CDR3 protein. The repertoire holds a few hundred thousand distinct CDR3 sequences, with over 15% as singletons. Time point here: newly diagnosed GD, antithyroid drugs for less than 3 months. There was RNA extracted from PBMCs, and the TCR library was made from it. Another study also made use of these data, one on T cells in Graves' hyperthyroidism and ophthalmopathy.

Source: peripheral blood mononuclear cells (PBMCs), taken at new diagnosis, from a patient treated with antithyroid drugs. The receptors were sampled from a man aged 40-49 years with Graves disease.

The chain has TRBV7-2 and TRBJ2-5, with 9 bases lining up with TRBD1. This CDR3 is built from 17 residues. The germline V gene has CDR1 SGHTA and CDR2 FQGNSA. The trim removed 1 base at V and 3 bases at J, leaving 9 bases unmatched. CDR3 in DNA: TGTGCCAGCAGCTTAGTTTCCGGGGGACAGGGAGAAGAGACCCAGTACTTC. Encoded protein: CASSLVSGGQGEETQYF.

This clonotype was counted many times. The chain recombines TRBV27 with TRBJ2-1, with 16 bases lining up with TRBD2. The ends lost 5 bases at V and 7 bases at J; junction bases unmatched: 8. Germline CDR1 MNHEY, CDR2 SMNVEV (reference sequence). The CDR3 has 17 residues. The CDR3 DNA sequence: TGTGCCAGCAGTCCTTACTCGGGACTAGCGGGGGGGAATGAGCAGTTCTTC. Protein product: CASSPYSGLAGGNEQFF.

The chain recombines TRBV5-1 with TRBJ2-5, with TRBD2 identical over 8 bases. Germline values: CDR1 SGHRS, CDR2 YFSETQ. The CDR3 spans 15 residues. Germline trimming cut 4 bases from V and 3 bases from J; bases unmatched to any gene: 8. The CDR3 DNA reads TGCGCCAGCAGCGTAGGGGGGACTAGTGAAGAGACCCAGTACTTC. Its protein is CASSVGGTSEETQYF. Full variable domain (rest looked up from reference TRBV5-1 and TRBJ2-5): KAGVTQTPRYLIKTRGQQVTLSCSPISGHRSVSWYQQTPGQGLQFLFEYFSETQRNKGNFPGRFSGRQFSNSRSEMNVSTLELGDSALYLCASSVGGTSEETQYFGPGTRLLVL.

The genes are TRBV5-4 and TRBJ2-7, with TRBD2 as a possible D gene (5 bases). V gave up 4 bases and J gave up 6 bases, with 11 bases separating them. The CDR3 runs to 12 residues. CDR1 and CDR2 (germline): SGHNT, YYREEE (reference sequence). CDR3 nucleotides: TGTGCCAGCAGCCATGCAGAGGGCGAGCAGTACTTC. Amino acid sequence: CASSHAEGEQYF. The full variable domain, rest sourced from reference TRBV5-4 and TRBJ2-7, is ETGVTQSPTHLIKTRGQQVTLRCSSQSGHNTVSWYQQALGQGPQFIFQYYREEENGRGNFPPRFSGLQFPNYSSELNVNALELDDSALYLCASSHAEGEQYFGPGTRLTVT.

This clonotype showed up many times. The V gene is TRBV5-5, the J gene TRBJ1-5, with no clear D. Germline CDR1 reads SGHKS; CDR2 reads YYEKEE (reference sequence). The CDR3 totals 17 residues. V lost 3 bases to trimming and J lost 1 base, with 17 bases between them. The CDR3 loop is CASSSSPLSGSNQPQHF. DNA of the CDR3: TGTGCCAGCAGCTCATCACCTCTTTCGGGGAGCAATCAGCCCCAGCATTTT.

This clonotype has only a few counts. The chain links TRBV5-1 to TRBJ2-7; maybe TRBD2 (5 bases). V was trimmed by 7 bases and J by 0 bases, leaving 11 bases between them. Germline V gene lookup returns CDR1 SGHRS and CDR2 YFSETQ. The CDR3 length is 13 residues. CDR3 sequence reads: CASSPSLSYEQYF. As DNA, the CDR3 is TGCGCCAGCTCACCTAGCCTCTCCTACGAGCAGTACTTC. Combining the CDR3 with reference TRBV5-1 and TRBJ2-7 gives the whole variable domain KAGVTQTPRYLIKTRGQQVTLSCSPISGHRSVSWYQQTPGQGLQFLFEYFSETQRNKGNFPGRFSGRQFSNSRSEMNVSTLELGDSALYLCASSPSLSYEQYFGPGTRLTVT.

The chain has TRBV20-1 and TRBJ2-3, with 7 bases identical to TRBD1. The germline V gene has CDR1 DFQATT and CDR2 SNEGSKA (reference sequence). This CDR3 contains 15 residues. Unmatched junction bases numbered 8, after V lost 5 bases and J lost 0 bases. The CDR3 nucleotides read TGCAGTGCTGAGGCCCGGGACAGAAGCACAGATACGCAGTATTTT. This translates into CSAEARDRSTDTQYF.

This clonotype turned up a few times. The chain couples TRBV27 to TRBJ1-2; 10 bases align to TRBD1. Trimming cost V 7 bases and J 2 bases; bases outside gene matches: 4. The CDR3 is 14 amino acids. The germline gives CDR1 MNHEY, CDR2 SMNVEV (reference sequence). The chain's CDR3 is CASTPGQGNYGYTF. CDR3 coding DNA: TGTGCCAGCACACCGGGACAGGGGAACTATGGCTACACCTTC.

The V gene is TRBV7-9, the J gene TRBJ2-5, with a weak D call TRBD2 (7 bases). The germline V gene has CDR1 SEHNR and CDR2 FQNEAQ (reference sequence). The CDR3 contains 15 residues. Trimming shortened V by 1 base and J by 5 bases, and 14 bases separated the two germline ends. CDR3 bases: TGTGCCAGCAGCTTAGTTGGGGGGGCGGTGGAGACCCAGTACTTC. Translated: CASSLVGGAVETQYF.

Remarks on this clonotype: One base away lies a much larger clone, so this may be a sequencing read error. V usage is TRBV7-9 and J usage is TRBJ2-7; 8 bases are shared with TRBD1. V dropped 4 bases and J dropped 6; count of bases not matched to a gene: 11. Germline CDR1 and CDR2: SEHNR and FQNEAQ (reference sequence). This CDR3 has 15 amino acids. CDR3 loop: CASSSLPRGLGEQYF. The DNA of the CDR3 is TGTGCCAGCAGCTCACTCCCCAGGGGGCTGGGCGAGCAGTACTTC.

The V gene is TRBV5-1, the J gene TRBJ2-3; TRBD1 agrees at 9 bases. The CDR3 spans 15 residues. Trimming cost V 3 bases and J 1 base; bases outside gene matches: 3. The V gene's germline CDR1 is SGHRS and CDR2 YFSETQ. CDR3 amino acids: CASSWGQGGTDTQYF. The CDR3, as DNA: TGCGCCAGCAGCTGGGGACAGGGTGGCACAGATACGCAGTATTTT.

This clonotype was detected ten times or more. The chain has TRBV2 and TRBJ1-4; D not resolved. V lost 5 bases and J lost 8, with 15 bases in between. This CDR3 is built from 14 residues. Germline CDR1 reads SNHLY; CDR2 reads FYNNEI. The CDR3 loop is CASSYRQIREKLFF. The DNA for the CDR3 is TGTGCCAGCAGTTATCGGCAGATAAGGGAAAAACTGTTTTTT.

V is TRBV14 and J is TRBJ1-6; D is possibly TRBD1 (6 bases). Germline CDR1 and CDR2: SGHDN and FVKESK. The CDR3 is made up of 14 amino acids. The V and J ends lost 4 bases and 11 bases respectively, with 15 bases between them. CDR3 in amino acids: CASSLRWGAAPLHF. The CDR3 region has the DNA TGTGCCAGCAGCCTTCGGTGGGGGGCTGCACCCCTCCACTTT.

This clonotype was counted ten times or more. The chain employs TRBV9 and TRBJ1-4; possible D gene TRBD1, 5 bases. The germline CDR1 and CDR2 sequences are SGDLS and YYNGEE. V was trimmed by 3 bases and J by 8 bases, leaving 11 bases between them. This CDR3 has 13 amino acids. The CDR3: CASSGSSGEKLFF. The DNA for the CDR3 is TGTGCCAGCAGCGGGTCTTCAGGGGAAAAACTGTTTTTT. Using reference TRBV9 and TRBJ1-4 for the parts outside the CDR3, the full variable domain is DSGVTQTPKHLITATGQRVTLRCSPRSGDLSVYWYQQSLDQGLQFLIQYYNGEERAKGNILERFSAQQFPDLHSELNLSSLELGDSALYFCASSGSSGEKLFFGSGTQLSVL.

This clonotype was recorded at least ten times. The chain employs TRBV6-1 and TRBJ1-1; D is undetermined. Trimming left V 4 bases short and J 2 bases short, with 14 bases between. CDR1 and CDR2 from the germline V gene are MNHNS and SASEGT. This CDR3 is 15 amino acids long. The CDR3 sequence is CASSALYDANTEAFF. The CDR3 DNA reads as TGTGCCAGCAGTGCCTTGTACGACGCAAACACTGAAGCTTTCTTT.

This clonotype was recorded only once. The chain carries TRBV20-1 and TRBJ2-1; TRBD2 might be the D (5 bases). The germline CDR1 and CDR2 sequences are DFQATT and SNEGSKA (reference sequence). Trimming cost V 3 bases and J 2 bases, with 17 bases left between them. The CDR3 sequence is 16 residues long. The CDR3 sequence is CSARARGKVPYNEQFF. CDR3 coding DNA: TGCAGTGCTAGGGCCCGGGGAAAGGTGCCCTACAATGAGCAGTTCTTC.

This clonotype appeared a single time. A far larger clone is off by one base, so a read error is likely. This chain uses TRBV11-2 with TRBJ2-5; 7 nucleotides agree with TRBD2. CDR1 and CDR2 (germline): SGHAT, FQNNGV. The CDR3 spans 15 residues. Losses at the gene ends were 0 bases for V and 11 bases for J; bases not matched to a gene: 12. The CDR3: CASSLDIGGRNEQYF. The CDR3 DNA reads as TGTGCCAGCAGCTTAGATATCGGGGGGAGGAATGAGCAGTACTTC.

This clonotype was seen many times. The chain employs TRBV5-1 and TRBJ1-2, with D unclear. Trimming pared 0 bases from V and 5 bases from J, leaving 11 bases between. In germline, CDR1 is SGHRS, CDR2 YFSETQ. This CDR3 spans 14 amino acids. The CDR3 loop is CASSLEGLGYGYTF. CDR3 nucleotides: TGCGCCAGCAGCTTGGAGGGATTGGGGTATGGCTACACCTTC.

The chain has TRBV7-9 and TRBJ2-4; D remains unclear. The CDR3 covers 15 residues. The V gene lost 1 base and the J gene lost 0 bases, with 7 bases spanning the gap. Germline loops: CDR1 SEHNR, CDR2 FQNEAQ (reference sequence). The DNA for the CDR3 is TGTGCCAGCAGCTTAGAAGGGATAGCCAAAAACATTCAGTACTTC. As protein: CASSLEGIAKNIQYF.

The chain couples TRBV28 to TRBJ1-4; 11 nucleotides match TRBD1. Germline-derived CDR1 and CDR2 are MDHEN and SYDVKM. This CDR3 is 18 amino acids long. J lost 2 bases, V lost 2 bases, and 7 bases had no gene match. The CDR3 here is CASSLPGTGGSTNEKLFF. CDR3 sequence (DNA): TGTGCCAGCAGTTTACCCGGGACAGGGGGATCGACTAATGAAAAACTGTTTTTT.

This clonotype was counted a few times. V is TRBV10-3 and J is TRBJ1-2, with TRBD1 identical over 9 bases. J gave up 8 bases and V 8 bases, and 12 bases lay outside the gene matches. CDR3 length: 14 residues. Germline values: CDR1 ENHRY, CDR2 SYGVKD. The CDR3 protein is CAIHQGTGFLGYTF. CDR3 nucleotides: TGTGCCATCCATCAAGGGACAGGGTTTTTAGGCTACACCTTC.

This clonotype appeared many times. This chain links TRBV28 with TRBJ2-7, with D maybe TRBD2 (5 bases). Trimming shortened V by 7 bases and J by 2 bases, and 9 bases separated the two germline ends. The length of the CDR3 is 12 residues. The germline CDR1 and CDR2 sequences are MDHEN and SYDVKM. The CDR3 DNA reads TGTGCCAGCAAAGCGGCCACCTACGAGCAGTACTTC. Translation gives CASKAATYEQYF.

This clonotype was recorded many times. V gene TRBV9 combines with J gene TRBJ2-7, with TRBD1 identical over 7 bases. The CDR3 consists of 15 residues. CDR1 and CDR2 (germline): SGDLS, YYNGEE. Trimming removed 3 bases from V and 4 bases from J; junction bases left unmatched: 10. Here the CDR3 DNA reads TGTGCCAGCAGCGAGTCGCAGGGGGATGGGTACGAGCAGTACTTC. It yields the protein CASSESQGDGYEQYF. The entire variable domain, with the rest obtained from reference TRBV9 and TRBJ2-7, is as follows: DSGVTQTPKHLITATGQRVTLRCSPRSGDLSVYWYQQSLDQGLQFLIQYYNGEERAKGNILERFSAQQFPDLHSELNLSSLELGDSALYFCASSESQGDGYEQYFGPGTRLTVT.

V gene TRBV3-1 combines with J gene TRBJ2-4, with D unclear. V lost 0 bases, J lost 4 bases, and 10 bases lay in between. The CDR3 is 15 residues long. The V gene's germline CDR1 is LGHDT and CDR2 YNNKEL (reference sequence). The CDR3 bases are TGTGCCAGCAGCCAAGATGGGCTAGGGAAAAACATTCAGTACTTC. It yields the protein CASSQDGLGKNIQYF.

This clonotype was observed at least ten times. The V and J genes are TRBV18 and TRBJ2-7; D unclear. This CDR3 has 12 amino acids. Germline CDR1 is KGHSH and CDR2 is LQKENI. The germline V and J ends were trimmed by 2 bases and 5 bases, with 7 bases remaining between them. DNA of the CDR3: TGTGCCAGCTCACCAAGGGTTGACGAGCAGTACTTC. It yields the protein CASSPRVDEQYF.

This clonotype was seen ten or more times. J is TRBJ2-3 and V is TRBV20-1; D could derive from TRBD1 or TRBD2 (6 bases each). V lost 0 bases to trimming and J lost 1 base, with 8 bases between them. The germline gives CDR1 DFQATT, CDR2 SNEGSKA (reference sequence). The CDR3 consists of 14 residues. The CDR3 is CSARDGGRTDTQYF. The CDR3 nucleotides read TGCAGTGCTAGAGACGGGGGCCGCACAGATACGCAGTATTTT.

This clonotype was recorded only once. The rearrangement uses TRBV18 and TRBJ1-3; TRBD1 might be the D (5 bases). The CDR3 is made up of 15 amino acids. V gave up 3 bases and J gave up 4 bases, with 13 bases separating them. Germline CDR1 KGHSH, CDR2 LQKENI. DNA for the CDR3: TGTGCCAGCTCACCCGCCGGGGCTAGCGGAAACACCATATATTTT. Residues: CASSPAGASGNTIYF.

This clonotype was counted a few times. The CDR3 region is CSARWGQGAYEQYF. The CDR3 region has the DNA TGCAGTGCTAGATGGGGACAGGGAGCCTACGAGCAGTACTTC. The rearrangement uses TRBV20-1 and TRBJ2-7, with 9 bases that match TRBD1. The V gene end was trimmed by 2 bases and the J gene end by 2 bases; junction bases not matched to a gene: 4. The length of the CDR3 is 14 residues. Germline assignment: CDR1 DFQATT and CDR2 SNEGSKA (reference sequence).

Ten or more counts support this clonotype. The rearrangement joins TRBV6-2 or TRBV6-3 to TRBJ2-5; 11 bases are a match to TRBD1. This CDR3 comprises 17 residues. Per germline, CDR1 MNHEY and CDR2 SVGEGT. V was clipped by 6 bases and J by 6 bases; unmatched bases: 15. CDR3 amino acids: CASSPRGADRGHKTQYF. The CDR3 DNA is TGTGCCAGCAGCCCAAGGGGAGCGGACAGGGGGCACAAGACCCAGTACTTC.

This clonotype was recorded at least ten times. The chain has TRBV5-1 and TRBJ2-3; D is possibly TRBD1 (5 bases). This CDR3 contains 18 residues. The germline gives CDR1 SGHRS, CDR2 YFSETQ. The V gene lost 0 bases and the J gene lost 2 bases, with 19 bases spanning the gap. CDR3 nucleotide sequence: TGCGCCAGCAGCTTGGATGCCGGACACCGGCTGAACACAGATACGCAGTATTTT. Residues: CASSLDAGHRLNTDTQYF. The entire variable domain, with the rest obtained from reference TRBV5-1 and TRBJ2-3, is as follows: KAGVTQTPRYLIKTRGQQVTLSCSPISGHRSVSWYQQTPGQGLQFLFEYFSETQRNKGNFPGRFSGRQFSNSRSEMNVSTLELGDSALYLCASSLDAGHRLNTDTQYFGPGTRLTVL.

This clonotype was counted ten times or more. This chain's CDR3 is CASSSRDRGNWGYTF. The CDR3 nucleotides read TGTGCCAGCAGTTCGCGGGACAGGGGGAATTGGGGCTACACCTTC. This chain joins TRBV28 and TRBJ1-2; 11 bases are a match to TRBD1. Germline CDR1 MDHEN, CDR2 SYDVKM. Trimming took 4 bases from V and 8 from J; bases not matched to a gene: 9. The CDR3 extends over 15 amino acids.